The T cell receptor beta chain under discussion was sequenced for a study of blood T cell repertoires in COVID-19. About the research overall: T cells, B-cell-depleted T cells, or PBMCs supplied cDNA or gDNA.

The V end was cut by 5 bases, the J end by 4 bases, with 14 bases between. This CDR3 region has 14 residues. Germline V CDR1 and CDR2: MNHEY, SVGAGI. Recruits, aged 18 to 89 years, lived in roughly 22 US areas. Symptom resolution, clearance, or two negative PCRs marked donors in Cohort 3 as recovered. The repertoire was sequenced with immunoSEQ multiplex PCR; TCRdb's copy has only in-frame clones and lacks some. The sample holds 180,000 or so clones, 65% to 85% seen once. The TCR originated in a man in his forties who had recovered from COVID-19. The chain carries TRBV6-5 and TRBJ1-2; D gene uncertain. Sequencing was done on a sample of PBMCs or T cells enriched from blood (not recorded which). The CDR3 region is CASSNNQSPYGYTF. Written as DNA, the CDR3 is TGTGCCAGCAGTAATAATCAGTCACCCTATGGCTACACCTTC.